This T cell receptor beta chain originates from a study of T-cell reconstitution after alpha-beta-depleted transplantation in children. Preparation of the TCRbeta library used unique molecular identifiers. Using its own MiXCR run on the PCR reads, TCRdb lists one record per CDR3 protein. This table holds about 510,000 distinct CDR3 sequences, over 9.5% found once. In germline, CDR1 is MDHEN, CDR2 SYDVKM. This CDR3 comprises 16 residues. Unmatched junction bases numbered 12, after V lost 5 bases and J lost 6 bases. General observations from the study: Some patients' high day-60 TCRbeta diversity was traced to surviving recipient T cells and thymic progenitors. After transplant, at about two months, alpha-beta T cells were reportedly derived from several hundred expanded graft clones. T-cell counts and diversity were attributed mostly to newly produced T cells one year after transplant.

With regard to this clonotype: The antigen remains unidentified.

This clonotype was sampled from a female patient aged 2-10 years who had a stem cell transplant for aplastic anemia, so the T cells may come from the graft donor. The sequences come from PBMCs, mostly from graft donor cells, collected 180 days after TCRalphabeta/CD19-depleted stem cell transplant. The chain links TRBV28 to TRBJ1-5, with TRBD1 identical over 8 bases. Written as DNA, the CDR3 is TGTGCCAGCAGTCCCTCATTGGACAGGGAGGGTCAGCCCCAGCATTTT. Translated: CASSPSLDREGQPQHF.